This entry concerns a single T cell receptor beta chain. CDR3 length: 14 amino acids. This record comes from a study of blood T cell repertoires in COVID-19. Profiling relied on immunoSEQ multiplex PCR, and the TCRdb table lists in-frame clones only, not all of them. This repertoire shows some 70,000 clones, 80% to 90% found once; its top ten account for 6.6%. The source material was peripheral blood. The receptor was derived from a man aged 45 to 65 with active COVID-19. The V and J genes are TRBV21-1 and TRBJ2-2; the table's D call TRBD1 went unverified against the DNA. TRBV21-1 has pseudogene status. CDR3 residues: CASSEGQGSGELFF. The CDR3, as DNA: TGTGCCAGCAGCGAGGGACAGGGGTCCGGGGAGCTGTTTTTT.